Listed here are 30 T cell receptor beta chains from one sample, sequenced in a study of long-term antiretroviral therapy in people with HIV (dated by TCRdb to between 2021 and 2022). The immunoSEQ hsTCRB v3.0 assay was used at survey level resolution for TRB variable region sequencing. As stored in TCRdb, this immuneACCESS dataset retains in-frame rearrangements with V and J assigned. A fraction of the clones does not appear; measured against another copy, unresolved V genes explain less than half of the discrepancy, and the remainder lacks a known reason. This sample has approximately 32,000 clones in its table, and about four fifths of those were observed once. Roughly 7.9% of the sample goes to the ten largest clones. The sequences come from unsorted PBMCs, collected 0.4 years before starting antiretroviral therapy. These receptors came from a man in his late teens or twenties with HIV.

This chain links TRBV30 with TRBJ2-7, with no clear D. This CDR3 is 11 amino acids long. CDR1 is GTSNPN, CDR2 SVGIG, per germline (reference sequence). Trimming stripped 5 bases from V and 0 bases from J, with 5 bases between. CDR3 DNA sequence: TGTGCCTGGCGCTCCTCCTACGAGCAGTACTTC. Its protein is CAWRSSYEQYF.

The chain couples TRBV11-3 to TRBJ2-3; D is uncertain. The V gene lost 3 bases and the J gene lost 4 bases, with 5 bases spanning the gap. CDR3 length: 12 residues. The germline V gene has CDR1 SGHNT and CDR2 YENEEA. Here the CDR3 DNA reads TGTGCCAGCAGCTTTTCGGCAGATACGCAGTATTTT. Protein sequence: CASSFSADTQYF.

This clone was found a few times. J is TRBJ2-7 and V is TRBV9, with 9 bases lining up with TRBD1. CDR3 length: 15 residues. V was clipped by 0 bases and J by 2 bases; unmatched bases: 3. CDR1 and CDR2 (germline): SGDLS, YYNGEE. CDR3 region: CASSVGGTGTYEQYF. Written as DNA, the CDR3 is TGTGCCAGCAGCGTAGGCGGGACAGGGACCTACGAGCAGTACTTC.

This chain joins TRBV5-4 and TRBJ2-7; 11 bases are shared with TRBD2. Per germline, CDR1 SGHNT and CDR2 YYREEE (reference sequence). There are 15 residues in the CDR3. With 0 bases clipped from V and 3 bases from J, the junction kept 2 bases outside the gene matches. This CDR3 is CASSLASGGFYEQYF. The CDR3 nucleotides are TGTGCCAGCAGCTTGGCTAGCGGGGGGTTCTACGAGCAGTACTTC.

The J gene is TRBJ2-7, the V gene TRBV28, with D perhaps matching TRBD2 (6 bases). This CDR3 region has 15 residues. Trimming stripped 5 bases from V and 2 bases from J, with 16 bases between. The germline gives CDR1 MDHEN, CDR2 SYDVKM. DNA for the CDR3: TGTGCCAGCAGTCCCCCGGGACTTGGAGCCTACGAGCAGTACTTC. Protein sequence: CASSPPGLGAYEQYF.

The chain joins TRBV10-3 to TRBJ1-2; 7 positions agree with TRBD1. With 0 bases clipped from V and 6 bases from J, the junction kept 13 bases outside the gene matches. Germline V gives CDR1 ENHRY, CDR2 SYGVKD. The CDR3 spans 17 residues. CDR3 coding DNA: TGTGCCATCAGTGAGTCCGGGACAGAACTCGCCTTACATGGCTACACCTTC. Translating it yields CAISESGTELALHGYTF.

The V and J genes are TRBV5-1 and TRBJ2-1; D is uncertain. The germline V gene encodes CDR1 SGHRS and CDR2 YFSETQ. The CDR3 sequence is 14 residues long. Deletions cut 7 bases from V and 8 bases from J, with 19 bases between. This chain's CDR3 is CASREGSFRDEQFF. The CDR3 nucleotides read TGCGCCAGCCGTGAAGGCAGCTTTAGGGATGAGCAGTTCTTC.

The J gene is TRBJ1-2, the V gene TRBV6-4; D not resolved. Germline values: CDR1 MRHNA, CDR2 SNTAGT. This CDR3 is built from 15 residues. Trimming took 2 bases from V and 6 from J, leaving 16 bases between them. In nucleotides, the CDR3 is TGTGCCAGCAGTGACGGTGGGGTCCCCTTGAATGGCTACACCTTC. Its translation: CASSDGGVPLNGYTF.

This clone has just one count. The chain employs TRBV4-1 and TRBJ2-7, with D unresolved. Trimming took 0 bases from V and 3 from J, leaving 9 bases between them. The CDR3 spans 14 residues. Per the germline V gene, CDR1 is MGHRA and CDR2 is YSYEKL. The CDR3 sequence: CASSQDLGGYEQYF. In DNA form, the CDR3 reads TGCGCCAGCAGCCAAGATCTCGGCGGCTACGAGCAGTACTTC.

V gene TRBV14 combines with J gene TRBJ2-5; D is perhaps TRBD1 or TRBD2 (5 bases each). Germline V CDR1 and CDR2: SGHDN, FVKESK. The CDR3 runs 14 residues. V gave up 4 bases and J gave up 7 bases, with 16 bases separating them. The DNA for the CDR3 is TGTGCCAGCAGCCCCCATGGGGGAGTTGGGACCCAGTACTTC. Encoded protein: CASSPHGGVGTQYF.

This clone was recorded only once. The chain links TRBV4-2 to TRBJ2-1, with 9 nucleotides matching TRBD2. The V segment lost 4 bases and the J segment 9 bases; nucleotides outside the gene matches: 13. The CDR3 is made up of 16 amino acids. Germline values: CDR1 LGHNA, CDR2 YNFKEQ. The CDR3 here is CASSPSAGGRWGEQFF. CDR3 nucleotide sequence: TGTGCCAGCAGCCCCTCAGCGGGGGGCCGTTGGGGTGAGCAGTTCTTC.

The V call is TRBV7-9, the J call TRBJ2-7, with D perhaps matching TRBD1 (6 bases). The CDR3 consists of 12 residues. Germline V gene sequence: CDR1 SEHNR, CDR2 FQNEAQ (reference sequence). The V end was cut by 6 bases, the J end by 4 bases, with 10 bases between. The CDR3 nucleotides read TGTGCCAGCAGGAGGGGGTTTTACGAGCAGTACTTC. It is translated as CASRRGFYEQYF.

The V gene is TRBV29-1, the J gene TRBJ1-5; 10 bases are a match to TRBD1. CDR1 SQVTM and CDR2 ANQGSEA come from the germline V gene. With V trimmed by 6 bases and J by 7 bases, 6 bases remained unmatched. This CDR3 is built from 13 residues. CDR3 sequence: CSVSGTGDQPQHF. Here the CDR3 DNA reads TGCAGCGTCTCCGGGACAGGGGACCAGCCCCAGCATTTT.

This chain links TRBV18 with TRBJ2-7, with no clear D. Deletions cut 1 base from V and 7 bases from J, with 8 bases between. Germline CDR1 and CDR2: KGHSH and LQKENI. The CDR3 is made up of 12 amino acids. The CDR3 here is CASSPQGWEQYF. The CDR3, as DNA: TGTGCCAGCTCACCACAGGGCTGGGAGCAGTACTTC.

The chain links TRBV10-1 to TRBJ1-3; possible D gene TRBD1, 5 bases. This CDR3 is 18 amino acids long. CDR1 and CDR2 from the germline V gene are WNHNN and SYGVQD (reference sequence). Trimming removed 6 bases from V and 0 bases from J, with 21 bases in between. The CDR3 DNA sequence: TGCGCCAGCAGCGATTCCGGGACTACGCCATACTCTGGAAACACCATATATTTT. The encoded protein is CASSDSGTTPYSGNTIYF.

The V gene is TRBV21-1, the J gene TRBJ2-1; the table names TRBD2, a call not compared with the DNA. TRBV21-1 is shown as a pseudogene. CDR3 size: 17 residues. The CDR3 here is CASSKVPSGSSYNEQFF. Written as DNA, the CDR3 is TGTGCCAGCAGCAAAGTGCCTAGCGGTAGCTCCTACAATGAGCAGTTCTTC.

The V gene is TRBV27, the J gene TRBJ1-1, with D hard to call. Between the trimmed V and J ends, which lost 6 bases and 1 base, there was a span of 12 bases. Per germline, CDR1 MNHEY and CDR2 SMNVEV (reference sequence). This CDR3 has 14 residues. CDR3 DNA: TGTGCCAGCAGCCTTGCCTTTTGGAACACTGAAGCTTTCTTT. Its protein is CASSLAFWNTEAFF.

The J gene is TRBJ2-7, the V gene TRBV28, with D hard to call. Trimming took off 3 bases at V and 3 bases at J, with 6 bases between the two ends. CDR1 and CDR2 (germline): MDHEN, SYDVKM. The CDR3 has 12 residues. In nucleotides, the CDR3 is TGTGCCAGCAGTTTCAGAAACTACGAGCAGTACTTC. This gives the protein CASSFRNYEQYF.

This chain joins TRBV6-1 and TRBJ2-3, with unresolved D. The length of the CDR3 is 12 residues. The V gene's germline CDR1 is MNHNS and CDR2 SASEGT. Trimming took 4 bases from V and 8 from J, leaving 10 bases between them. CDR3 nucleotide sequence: TGTGCCAGCAGTGTCATTGTCGGTACGCAGTATTTT. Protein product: CASSVIVGTQYF.

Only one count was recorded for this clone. CDR3 coding DNA: TGTGCCAGCAGTGAATGGCCCGTGACCAATCAGCCCCAGCATTTT. Amino acids: CASSEWPVTNQPQHF. The chain is built from TRBV2 and TRBJ1-5, with D unclear. The germline V and J ends were trimmed by 2 bases and 3 bases, with 11 bases remaining between them. The CDR3 has 15 residues. CDR1 and CDR2 (germline): SNHLY, FYNNEI. The variable domain in full, completed from reference TRBV2 and TRBJ1-5, reads EPEVTQTPSHQVTQMGQEVILRCVPISNHLYFYWYRQILGQKVEFLVSFYNNEISEKSEIFDDQFSVERPDGSNFTLKIRSTKLEDSAMYFCASSEWPVTNQPQHFGDGTRLSIL.

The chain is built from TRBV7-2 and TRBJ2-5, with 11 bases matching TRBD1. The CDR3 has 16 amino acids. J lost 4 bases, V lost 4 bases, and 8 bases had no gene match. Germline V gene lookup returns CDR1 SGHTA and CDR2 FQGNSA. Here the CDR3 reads CASSYPGQGAGETQYF. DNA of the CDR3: TGTGCCAGCAGCTACCCTGGACAGGGGGCCGGAGAGACCCAGTACTTC. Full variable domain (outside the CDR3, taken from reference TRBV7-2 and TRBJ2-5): GAGVSQSPSNKVTEKGKDVELRCDPISGHTALYWYRQSLGQGLEFLIYFQGNSAPDKSGLPSDRFSAERTGGSVSTLTIQRTQQEDSAVYLCASSYPGQGAGETQYFGPGTRLLVL.

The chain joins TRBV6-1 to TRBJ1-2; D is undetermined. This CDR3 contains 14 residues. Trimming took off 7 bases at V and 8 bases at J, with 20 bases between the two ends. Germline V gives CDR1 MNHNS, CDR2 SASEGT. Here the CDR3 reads CASISPKASGGYTF. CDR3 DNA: TGTGCCAGCATCTCTCCGAAGGCCTCGGGGGGCTACACCTTC.

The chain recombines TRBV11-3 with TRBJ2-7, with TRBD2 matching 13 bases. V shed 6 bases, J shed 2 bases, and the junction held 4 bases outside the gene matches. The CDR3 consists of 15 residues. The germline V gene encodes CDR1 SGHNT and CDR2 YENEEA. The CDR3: CASSPGTSGTYEQYF. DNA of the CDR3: TGTGCCAGCAGTCCCGGGACTAGCGGGACCTACGAGCAGTACTTC.

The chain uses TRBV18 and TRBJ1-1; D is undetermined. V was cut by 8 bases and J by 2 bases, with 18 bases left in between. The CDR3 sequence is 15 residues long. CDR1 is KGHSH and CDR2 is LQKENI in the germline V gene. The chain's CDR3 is CASSAGSQGNTEAFF. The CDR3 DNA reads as TGTGCCAGCAGTGCCGGGTCCCAAGGAAACACTGAAGCTTTCTTT.

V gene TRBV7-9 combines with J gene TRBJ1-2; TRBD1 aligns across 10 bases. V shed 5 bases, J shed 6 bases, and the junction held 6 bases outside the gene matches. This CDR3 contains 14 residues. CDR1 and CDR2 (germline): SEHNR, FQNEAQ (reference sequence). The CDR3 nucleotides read TGTGCCAGCAGCGACGACAGGGGGCTCGATGGCTACACCTTC. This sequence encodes CASSDDRGLDGYTF.

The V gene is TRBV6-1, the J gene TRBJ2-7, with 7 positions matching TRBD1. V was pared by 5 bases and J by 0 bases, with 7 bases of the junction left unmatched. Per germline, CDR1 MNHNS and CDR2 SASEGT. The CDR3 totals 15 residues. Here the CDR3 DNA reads TGTGCCAGCAGTCGTACCGGACAGGCCTCCTACGAGCAGTACTTC. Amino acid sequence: CASSRTGQASYEQYF.

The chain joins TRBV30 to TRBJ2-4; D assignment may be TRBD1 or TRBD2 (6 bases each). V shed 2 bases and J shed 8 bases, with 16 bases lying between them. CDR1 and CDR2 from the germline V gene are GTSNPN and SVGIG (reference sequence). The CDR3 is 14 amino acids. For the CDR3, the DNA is TGTGCCTGGAGTTTAGGGGGGTCAGCCGACATTCAGTACTTC. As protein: CAWSLGGSADIQYF.

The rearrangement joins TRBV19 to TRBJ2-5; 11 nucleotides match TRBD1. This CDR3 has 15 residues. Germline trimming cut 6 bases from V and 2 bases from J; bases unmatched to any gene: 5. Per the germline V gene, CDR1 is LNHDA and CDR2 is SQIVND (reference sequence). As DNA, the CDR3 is TGTGCCAGTAGCTCCGGGACAGGGGGACAAGAGACCCAGTACTTC. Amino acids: CASSSGTGGQETQYF.

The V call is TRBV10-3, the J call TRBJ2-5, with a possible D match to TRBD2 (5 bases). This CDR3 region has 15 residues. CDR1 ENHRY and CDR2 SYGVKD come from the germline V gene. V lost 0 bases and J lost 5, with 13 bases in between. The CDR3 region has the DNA TGTGCCATCAGTGAGTCGAGGGCCATCAGGGAGACCCAGTACTTC. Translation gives CAISESRAIRETQYF.

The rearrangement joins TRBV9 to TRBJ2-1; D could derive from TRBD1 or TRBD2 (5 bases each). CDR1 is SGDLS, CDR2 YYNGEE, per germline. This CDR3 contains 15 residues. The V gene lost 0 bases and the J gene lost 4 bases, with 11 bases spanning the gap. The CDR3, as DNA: TGTGCCAGCAGCGTAGACGGGACCAAATACAATGAGCAGTTCTTC. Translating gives CASSVDGTKYNEQFF.